The rows below give T cell receptor beta chains drawn from one sample of a study of Graves' ophthalmopathy and Graves' hyperthyroidism. From the multiplex PCR reads, TCRdb called clonotypes with MiXCR, one entry per CDR3 protein. The sample lists around 470,000 distinct CDR3 sequences, around an eighth occurring once. The material sequenced was blood. The receptors were gathered from a woman younger than 45 with Graves' ophthalmopathy. The CDR3 runs from the conserved cysteine through the conserved F or W. D genes are given only for firm matches. Clone size is shown for a subset of rows, as once, few, many or a class of expanded clone.

many,TRBV6-5,.,TRBJ2-7,CASSYSDPGYEQYF,TGTGCCAGCAGTTACTCGGACCCTGGCTACGAGCAGTACTTC
many,TRBV6-1,.,TRBJ2-2,CAIRPVGTGELFF,TGTGCCATCAGACCCGTGGGCACCGGGGAGCTGTTTTTT
many,TRBV27,TRBD2,TRBJ2-7,CASSLLPLGTSPGEQYF,TGTGCCAGCAGTCTACTGCCTCTTGGGACTAGTCCGGGTGAGCAGTACTTC
few,TRBV4-2,TRBD1,TRBJ1-6,CASSQAGTGFVSSYNSPLHF,TGTGCCAGCAGCCAAGCTGGGACAGGCTTCGTGAGCTCCTATAATTCACCCCTCCACTTT
many,TRBV6-1,TRBD1,TRBJ2-7,CASRDRGFGEQYF,TGTGCCAGCAGGGACAGGGGATTCGGCGAGCAGTACTTC
.,TRBV20-1,TRBD1,TRBJ2-7,CSAHAPGQGSYEQYF,TGCAGTGCTCACGCGCCGGGACAGGGCTCCTACGAGCAGTACTTC
.,TRBV5-1,.,TRBJ2-7,CASSLAGRVASYDQYF,TGCGCCAGCAGCTTGGCCGGACGGGTGGCCTCCTACGATCAGTACTTC
few,TRBV5-1,.,TRBJ2-5,CASSGHPEGETQYF,TGCGCCAGCAGCGGACATCCTGAGGGAGAGACCCAGTACTTC
many,TRBV11-1,TRBD2,TRBJ2-2,CASSRPSGGNTGELFF,TGTGCCAGCAGCCGCCCCAGCGGGGGAAACACCGGGGAGCTGTTTTTT
.,TRBV7-7,.,TRBJ2-5,CASRQRGGQETQYF,TGTGCCAGCAGACAGAGGGGGGGCCAAGAGACCCAGTACTTC
many,TRBV28,TRBD2,TRBJ2-5,CASNRGGATSGRETQYF,TGTGCCAGCAACCGAGGAGGCGCGACTAGCGGGAGAGAGACCCAGTACTTC
.,TRBV30,TRBD1,TRBJ1-1,CARRGGAGGDSSEAFF,TGTGCCCGCCGGGGGGGTGCAGGGGGCGATTCGTCTGAAGCTTTCTTT
once,TRBV12-3/TRBV12-4,.,TRBJ1-2,CASKPKDGYGYTF,TGTGCCAGCAAACCGAAAGACGGATATGGCTACACCTTC
.,TRBV4-1,.,TRBJ1-2,CASSPNREGYGYTF,TGCGCCAGCAGCCCAAACAGGGAGGGCTATGGCTACACCTTC
.,TRBV11-3,.,TRBJ1-6,CASSLRLRSPLHF,TGTGCCAGCAGCTTACGCCTACGTTCACCCCTCCACTTT
many,TRBV6-1,.,TRBJ1-2,CASSELYGYTF,TGTGCCAGCAGTGAACTATATGGCTACACCTTC
many,TRBV6-5,.,TRBJ1-5,CASSYSSQPQHPQHF,TGTGCCAGCAGTTACTCGAGTCAGCCCCAACATCCCCAGCATTTT
many,TRBV20-1,TRBD2,TRBJ2-7,CSASFISGNHEQYF,TGCAGTGCTAGTTTTATTAGCGGGAACCACGAGCAGTACTTC
many,TRBV5-1,TRBD2,TRBJ2-5,CASSHLAGGPMETQYF,TGCGCCAGCAGCCACCTAGCGGGGGGGCCTATGGAGACCCAGTACTTC
few,TRBV27,.,TRBJ2-5,CASSFLAGWETQYF,TGTGCCAGCAGTTTTCTGGCGGGGTGGGAGACCCAGTACTTC
few,TRBV27,TRBD2,TRBJ2-7,CASSPPPGGFNEQYF,TGTGCCAGCAGCCCCCCCCCGGGGGGATTCAACGAGCAGTACTTC
.,TRBV4-3,.,TRBJ1-2,CASSRRTSGLRVYGYTF,TGCGCCAGCAGCCGCAGAACGTCCGGACTCAGAGTATATGGCTACACCTTC
few,TRBV20-1,TRBD1,TRBJ1-5,CSAIRPDRGGSNQPQHF,TGCAGTGCTATACGACCGGACAGGGGGGGTAGCAATCAGCCCCAGCATTTT
many,TRBV20-1,TRBD1,TRBJ1-2,CSARNRDRALANYGYTF,TGCAGTGCTAGAAACCGGGACAGGGCGTTAGCTAACTATGGCTACACCTTC
.,TRBV6-2/TRBV6-3,TRBD2,TRBJ2-7,CASNPGLATYEQYF,TGTGCCAGCAACCCGGGACTAGCGACATACGAGCAGTACTTC
.,TRBV5-1,TRBD1,TRBJ2-7,CASSLAPGQGTYEQYF,TGCGCCAGCAGCTTGGCCCCGGGACAGGGCACCTACGAGCAGTACTTC
many,TRBV12-3/TRBV12-4,.,TRBJ2-3,CASSLTGASTDTQYF,TGTGCCAGCAGTTTGACGGGGGCGAGCACAGATACGCAGTATTTT
many,TRBV7-8,.,TRBJ2-2,CASRGATGELFF,TGTGCCAGTCGGGGGGCCACCGGGGAGCTGTTTTTT
.,TRBV11-1,TRBD2,TRBJ2-2,CASSPASGLSTGELFF,TGTGCCAGCAGCCCGGCTAGCGGACTCAGCACCGGGGAGCTGTTTTTT
many,TRBV28,.,TRBJ2-3,CASSAPSGTDTQYF,TGTGCCAGCAGTGCCCCTAGCGGCACAGATACGCAGTATTTT
many,TRBV12-3/TRBV12-4,.,TRBJ1-6,CASSLGNYNSPLHF,TGTGCCAGCAGTTTGGGCAACTATAATTCACCCCTCCACTTT
many,TRBV6-1,TRBD2,TRBJ2-7,CASSNGERETNEQYF,TGTGCCAGCAGCAACGGGGAGCGGGAGACCAACGAGCAGTACTTC
few,TRBV4-2,TRBD2,TRBJ2-7,CASSQDTGLAGVEQYF,TGTGCCAGCAGCCAAGATACGGGACTAGCGGGAGTTGAGCAGTATTTC
many,TRBV2,.,TRBJ1-2,CASRLTTNYGYTF,TGTGCCAGCAGGCTGACAACGAACTATGGCTACACCTTC
.,TRBV5-1,.,TRBJ1-2,CASSLEAGIDGYTF,TGCGCCAGCAGCTTGGAGGCAGGCATTGATGGTTACACCTTC
many,TRBV7-9,.,TRBJ2-2,CASRAATGELFF,TGTGCCAGCAGAGCGGCCACCGGGGAGCTGTTTTTT
many,TRBV7-9,.,TRBJ2-5,CASSFRGEQETQYF,TGTGCCAGCAGCTTCCGTGGGGAGCAAGAGACCCAGTACTTC
few,TRBV3-1,.,TRBJ1-2,CASSQRNGPAPGGYTF,TGTGCCAGCAGCCAAAGAAACGGGCCGGCGCCGGGTGGCTACACCTTC
many,TRBV28,TRBD1,TRBJ2-4,CASSRQGRIAKNIQYF,TGTGCCAGCAGCCGACAGGGGAGGATAGCCAAAAACATTCAGTACTTC
many,TRBV6-1,.,TRBJ2-7,CASKRQNLSYEQYF,TGTGCCAGCAAAAGGCAAAACCTCTCCTACGAGCAGTACTTC
many,TRBV20-1,TRBD2,TRBJ2-7,CSARNPSGSKYEQYF,TGCAGTGCTAGAAACCCTAGCGGGTCAAAATACGAGCAGTACTTC
few,TRBV3-1,.,TRBJ1-1,CASSRDGHQGTEAFF,TGTGCCAGCAGCCGAGATGGGCACCAAGGCACTGAAGCTTTCTTT
many,TRBV25-1,TRBD1,TRBJ2-7,CASSGRDRYEQYF,TGTGCCAGCAGTGGACGGGACAGGTACGAGCAGTACTTC
few,TRBV5-1,.,TRBJ1-2,CASSLGLLGSDGYTF,TGCGCCAGCAGCCTGGGACTCCTGGGGAGTGATGGCTACACCTTC
many,TRBV6-5,TRBD1,TRBJ2-7,CATWTGAVGKQYF,TGTGCCACCTGGACAGGGGCGGTAGGGAAGCAGTACTTC
many,TRBV7-8,TRBD1,TRBJ1-1,CASTLFGQGRMGSEAFF,TGTGCCAGCACCCTTTTCGGACAGGGGCGGATGGGAAGTGAAGCTTTCTTT
many,TRBV20-1,.,TRBJ1-1,CSAREGWGTPEAFF,TGCAGTGCTAGAGAAGGTTGGGGGACCCCTGAAGCTTTCTTT
many,TRBV24-1,.,TRBJ2-5,CATSDLQGETQYF,TGTGCCACCAGTGATTTGCAGGGAGAGACCCAGTACTTC